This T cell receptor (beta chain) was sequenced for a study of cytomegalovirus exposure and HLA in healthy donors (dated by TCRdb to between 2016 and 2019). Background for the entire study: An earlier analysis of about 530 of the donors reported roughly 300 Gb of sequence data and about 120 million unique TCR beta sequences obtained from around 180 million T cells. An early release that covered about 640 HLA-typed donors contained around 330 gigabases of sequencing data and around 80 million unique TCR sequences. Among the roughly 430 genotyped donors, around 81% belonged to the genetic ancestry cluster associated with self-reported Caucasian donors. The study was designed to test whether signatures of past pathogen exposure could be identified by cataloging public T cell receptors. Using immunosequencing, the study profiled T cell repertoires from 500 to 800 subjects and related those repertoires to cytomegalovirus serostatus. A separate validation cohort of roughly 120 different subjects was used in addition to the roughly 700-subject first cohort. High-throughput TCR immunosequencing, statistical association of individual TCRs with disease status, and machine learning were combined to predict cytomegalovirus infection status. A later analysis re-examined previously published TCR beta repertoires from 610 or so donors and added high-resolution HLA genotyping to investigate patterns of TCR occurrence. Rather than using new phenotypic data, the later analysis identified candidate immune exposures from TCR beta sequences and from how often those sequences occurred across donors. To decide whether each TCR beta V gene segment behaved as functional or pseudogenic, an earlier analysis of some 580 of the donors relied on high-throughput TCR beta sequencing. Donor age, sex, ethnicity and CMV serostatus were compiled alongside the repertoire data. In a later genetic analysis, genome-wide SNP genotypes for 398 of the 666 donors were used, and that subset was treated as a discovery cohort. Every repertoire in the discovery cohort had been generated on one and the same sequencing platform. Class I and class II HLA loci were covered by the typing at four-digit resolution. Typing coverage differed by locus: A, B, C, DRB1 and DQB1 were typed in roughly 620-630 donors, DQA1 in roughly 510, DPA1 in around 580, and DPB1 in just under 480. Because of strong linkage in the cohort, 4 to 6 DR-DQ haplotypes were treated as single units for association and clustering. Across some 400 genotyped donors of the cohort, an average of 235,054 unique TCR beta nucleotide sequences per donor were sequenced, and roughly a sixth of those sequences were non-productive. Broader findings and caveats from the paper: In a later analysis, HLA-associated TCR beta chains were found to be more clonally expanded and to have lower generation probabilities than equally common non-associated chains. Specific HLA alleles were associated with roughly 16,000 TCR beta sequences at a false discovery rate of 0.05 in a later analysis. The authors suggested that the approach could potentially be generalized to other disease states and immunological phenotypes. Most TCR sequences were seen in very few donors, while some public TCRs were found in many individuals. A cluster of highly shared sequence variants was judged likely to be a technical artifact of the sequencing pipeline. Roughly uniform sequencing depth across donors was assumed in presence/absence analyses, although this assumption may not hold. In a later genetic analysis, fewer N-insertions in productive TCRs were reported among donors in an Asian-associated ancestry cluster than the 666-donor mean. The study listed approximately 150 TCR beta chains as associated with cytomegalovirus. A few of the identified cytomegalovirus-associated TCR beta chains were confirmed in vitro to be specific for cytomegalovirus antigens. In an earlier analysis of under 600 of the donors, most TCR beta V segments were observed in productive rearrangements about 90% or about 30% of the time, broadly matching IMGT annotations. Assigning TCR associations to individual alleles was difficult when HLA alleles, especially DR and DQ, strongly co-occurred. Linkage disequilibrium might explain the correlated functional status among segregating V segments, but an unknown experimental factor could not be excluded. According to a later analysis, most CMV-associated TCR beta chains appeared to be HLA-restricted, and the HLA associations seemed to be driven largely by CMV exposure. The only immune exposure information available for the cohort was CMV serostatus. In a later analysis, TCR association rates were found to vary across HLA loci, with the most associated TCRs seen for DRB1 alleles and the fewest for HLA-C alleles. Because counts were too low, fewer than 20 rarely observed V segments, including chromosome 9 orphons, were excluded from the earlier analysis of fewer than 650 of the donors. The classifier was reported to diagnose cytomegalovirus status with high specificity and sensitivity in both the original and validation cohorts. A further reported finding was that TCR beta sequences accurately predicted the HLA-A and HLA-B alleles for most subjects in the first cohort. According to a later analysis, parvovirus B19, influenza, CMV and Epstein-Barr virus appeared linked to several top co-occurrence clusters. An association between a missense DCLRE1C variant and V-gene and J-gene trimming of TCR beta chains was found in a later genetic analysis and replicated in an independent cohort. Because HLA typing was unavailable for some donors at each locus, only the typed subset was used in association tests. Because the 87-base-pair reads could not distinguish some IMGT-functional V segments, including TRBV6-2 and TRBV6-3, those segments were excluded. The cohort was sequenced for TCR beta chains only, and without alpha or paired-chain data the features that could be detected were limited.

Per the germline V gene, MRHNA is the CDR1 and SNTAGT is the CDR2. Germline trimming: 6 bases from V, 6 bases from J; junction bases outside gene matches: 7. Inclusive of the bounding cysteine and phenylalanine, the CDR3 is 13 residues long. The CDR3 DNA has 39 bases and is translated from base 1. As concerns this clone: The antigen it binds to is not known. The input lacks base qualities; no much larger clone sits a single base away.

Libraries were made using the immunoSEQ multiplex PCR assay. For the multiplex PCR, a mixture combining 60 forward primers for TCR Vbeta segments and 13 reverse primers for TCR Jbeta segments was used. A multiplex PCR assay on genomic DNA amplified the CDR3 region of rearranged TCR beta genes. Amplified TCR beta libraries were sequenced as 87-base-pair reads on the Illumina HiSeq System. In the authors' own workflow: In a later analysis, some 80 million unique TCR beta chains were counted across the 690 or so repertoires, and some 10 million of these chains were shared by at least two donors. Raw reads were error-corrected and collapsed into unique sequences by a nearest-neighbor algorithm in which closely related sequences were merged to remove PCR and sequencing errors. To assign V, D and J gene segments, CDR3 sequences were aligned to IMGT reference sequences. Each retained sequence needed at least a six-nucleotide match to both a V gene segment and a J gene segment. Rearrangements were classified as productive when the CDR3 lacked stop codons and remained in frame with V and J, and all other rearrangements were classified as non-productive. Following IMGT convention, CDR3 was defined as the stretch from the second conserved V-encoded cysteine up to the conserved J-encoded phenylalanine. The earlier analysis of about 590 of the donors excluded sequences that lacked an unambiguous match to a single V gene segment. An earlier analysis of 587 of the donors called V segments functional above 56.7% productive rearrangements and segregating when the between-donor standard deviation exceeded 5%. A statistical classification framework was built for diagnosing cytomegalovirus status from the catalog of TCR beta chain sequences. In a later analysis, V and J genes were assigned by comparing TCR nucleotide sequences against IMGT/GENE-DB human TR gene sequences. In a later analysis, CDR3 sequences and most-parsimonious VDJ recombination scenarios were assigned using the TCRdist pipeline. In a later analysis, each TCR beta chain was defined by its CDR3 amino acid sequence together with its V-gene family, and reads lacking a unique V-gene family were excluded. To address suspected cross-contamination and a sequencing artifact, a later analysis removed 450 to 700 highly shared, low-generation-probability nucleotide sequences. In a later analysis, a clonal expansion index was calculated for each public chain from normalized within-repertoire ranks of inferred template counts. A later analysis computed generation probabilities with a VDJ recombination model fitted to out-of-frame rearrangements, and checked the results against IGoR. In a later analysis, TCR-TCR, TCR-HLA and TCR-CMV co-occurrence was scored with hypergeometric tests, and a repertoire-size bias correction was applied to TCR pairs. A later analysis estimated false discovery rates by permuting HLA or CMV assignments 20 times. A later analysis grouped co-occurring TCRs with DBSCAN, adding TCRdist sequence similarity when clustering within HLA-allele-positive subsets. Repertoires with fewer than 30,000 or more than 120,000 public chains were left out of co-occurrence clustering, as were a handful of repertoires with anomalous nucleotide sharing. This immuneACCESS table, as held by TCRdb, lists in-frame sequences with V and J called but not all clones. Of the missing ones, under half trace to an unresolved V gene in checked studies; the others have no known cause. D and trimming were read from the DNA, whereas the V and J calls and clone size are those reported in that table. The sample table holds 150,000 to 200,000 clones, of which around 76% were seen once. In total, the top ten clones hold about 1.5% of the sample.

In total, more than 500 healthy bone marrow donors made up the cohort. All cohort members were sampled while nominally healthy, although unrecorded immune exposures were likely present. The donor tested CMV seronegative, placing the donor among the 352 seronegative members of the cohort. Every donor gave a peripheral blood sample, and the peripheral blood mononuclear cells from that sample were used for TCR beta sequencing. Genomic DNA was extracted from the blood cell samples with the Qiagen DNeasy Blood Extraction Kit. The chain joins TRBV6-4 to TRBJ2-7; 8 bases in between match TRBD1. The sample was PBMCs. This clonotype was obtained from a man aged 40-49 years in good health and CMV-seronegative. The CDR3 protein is CASRTRTGREQYF. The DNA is TGTGCCAGCAGGACGCGGACAGGGCGCGAGCAGTACTTC.